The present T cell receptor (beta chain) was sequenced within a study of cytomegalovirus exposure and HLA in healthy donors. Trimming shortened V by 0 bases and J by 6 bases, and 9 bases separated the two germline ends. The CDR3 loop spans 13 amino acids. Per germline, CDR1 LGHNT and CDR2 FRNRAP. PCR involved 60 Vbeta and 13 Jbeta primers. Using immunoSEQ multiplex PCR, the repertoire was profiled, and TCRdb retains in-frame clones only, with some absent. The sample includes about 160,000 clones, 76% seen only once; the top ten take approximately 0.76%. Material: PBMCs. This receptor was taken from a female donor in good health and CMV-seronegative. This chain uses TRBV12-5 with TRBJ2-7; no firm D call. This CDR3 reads CASGLVLVSEQYF. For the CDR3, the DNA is TGTGCTAGTGGTTTGGTACTGGTCTCCGAGCAGTACTTC.